One and the same sample provided the 10 T cell receptor beta chains below, sequenced in a study of T cells in women clearing cervical HPV infection. The data were produced by immunoSEQ multiplex PCR, yet TCRdb's version contains in-frame clones alone and is incomplete. Recorded for this sample: under 35,000 clones. Sequencing was carried out using blood buffy coat. All receptors derive from a woman between 18 and 69 years old with a cervical HPV16 infection that either progressed to CIN3+ or cleared (not recorded which).

Concerning this clone: The read ends 3 residues before the CDR3 terminus; that terminus is restored from the germline J gene. The chain is built from TRBV5-4 and TRBJ2-3; 13 bases match TRBD2. Germline V gives CDR1 SGHNT, CDR2 YYREEE (reference sequence). The CDR3 totals 15 residues. The V and J ends lost 5 bases and 6 bases, in that order; junction bases with no gene match: 6. Partial CDR3 DNA: TGTGCCAGCAGGGTACTAGCGGGGGGGCGGGATACG. This gives the protein CASRVLAGGRDT. From start to end, the CDR3 is CASRVLAGGRDTQYF.

Note on this clone: The sequence runs out 3 residues before the end of the CDR3; the remainder is reconstructed from the germline J gene. The chain uses TRBV2 and TRBJ2-7; perhaps TRBD2 as D (6 bases). This CDR3 has 13 amino acids. Germline V gene lookup returns CDR1 SNHLY and CDR2 FYNNEI. Trimming took 4 bases from V and 2 from J, leaving 9 bases between them. The CDR3: CASSGTIPYEQYF. The CDR3 DNA, read in part, is TGTGCCAGCAGTGGGACTATTCCCTACGAG.

As regards this clone: The read falls 3 residues short of the CDR3 end, and the missing part is taken from the germline J gene. The chain employs TRBV29-1 and TRBJ1-2; 11 nucleotides align to TRBD1. This CDR3 contains 14 residues. Germline CDR1 SQVTM, CDR2 ANQGSEA. The V gene end was trimmed by 8 bases and the J gene end by 4 bases; junction bases not matched to a gene: 9. The CDR3 DNA, read in part, is TGCAGCTTTTCCGCCGGGACAGGGGGCTATGGC. The encoded protein is CSFSAGTGGYG. The complete CDR3 sequence is CSFSAGTGGYGYTF.

As for this clone: The sequenced fragment ends 3 residues before the CDR3 boundary, so the rest is inferred from the germline J gene. This sequence joins TRBV5-1 and TRBJ1-1; no definite D call. This CDR3 has 17 residues. The germline CDR1 and CDR2 sequences are SGHRS and YFSETQ. Trimming took 0 bases from V and 0 from J, leaving 15 bases between them. CDR3 loop: CASSLAVGSSMNTEAFF. The CDR3 bases that were read are TGCGCCAGCAGCTTGGCCGTAGGGTCATCGATGAACACTGAA.

In regard to this clone: The read stops 3 residues short of the end of the CDR3; the missing end is completed from the germline J gene. The chain uses TRBV20-1 and TRBJ1-4, with unresolved D. The length of the CDR3 is 13 residues. Trimming removed 0 bases from V and 4 bases from J, with 6 bases in between. The germline V gene has CDR1 DFQATT and CDR2 SNEGSKA (reference sequence). The CDR3 protein is CSARDNFNEKLFF. Partial CDR3 DNA: TGCAGTGCTAGAGATAATTTTAATGAAAAA.

As concerns this clone: The CDR3 is cut off 3 residues early in the read; its end comes from the germline J gene. The V and J genes are TRBV24-1 and TRBJ2-1; D is possibly TRBD1 (5 bases). Trimming took 2 bases from V and 8 from J, leaving 12 bases between them. Germline CDR1 reads KGHDR; CDR2 reads SFDVKD. The CDR3 is 14 amino acids. The CDR3 loop reads CATSDSATDHEQFF. CDR3 DNA (partial): TGTGCCACCAGTGATTCTGCGACAGACCATGAG.

Regarding this clone: The read falls 3 residues short of the CDR3 end, and the missing part is taken from the germline J gene. This rearrangement joins TRBV2 to TRBJ1-2, with TRBD1 identical over 9 bases. Germline assignment: CDR1 SNHLY and CDR2 FYNNEI. J lost 7 bases, V lost 5 bases, and 14 bases had no gene match. The CDR3 is 16 amino acids. The CDR3 sequence is CASSFVSGTGSFGYTF. The CDR3 bases that were read are TGTGCCAGCAGTTTTGTTTCCGGGACAGGGTCCTTTGGC.

Regarding this clone: Read data end 3 residues before the CDR3 end; the end is taken from the germline J gene. The V and J genes are TRBV11-2 and TRBJ1-5; 7 bases align to TRBD1. The CDR3 consists of 13 residues. Germline V gene sequence: CDR1 SGHAT, CDR2 FQNNGV. V dropped 4 bases and J dropped 5; count of bases not matched to a gene: 2. The CDR3 bases that were read are TGTGCCAGCAGCTCGGACAGGCATCAGCCC. Translated: CASSSDRHQP. The whole CDR3 sequence is CASSSDRHQPQHF.

As concerns this clone: The read ends 3 residues before the CDR3 terminus; that terminus is restored from the germline J gene. V usage is TRBV4-1 and J usage is TRBJ2-7; 9 bases line up with TRBD1. The germline V gene encodes CDR1 MGHRA and CDR2 YSYEKL. CDR3 length equals 15 residues. After removal of 3 bases from V and 1 base from J, the junction contained 4 bases not matched to a gene. CDR3 DNA (partial): TGCGCCAGCAGCCAGAGGGACAGGGCGTCCTACGAG. Its translation: CASSQRDRASYE. The whole CDR3 is CASSQRDRASYEQYF.

CDR3: CASRTFDTQYF. Incomplete CDR3 DNA: TGTGCCAGCAGGACTTTCGATACG. This chain joins TRBV2 and TRBJ2-3; D unresolved. The read terminates 3 residues before the CDR3 end, so the remaining end is supplied by the germline J gene. Germline V CDR1 and CDR2: SNHLY, FYNNEI. Trimming cost V 6 bases and J 6 bases, with 7 bases left between them. This CDR3 comprises 11 residues.